The 27 T cell receptor beta chains given below trace back to one sample, sequenced in a study of cytomegalovirus exposure and HLA in healthy donors. Primers: 60 Vbeta forward and 13 Jbeta reverse. Clones were sequenced by immunoSEQ multiplex PCR, and TCRdb holds only the in-frame ones, with some missing. The top ten clones hold about 4.8% of a sample with about 160,000 clones, about 80% of them seen once. The material sequenced was PBMCs. These receptors originate from a man younger than 45 in good health and CMV-seronegative.

The rearrangement links TRBV7-8 to TRBJ1-2, with 9 bases fitting TRBD1. The CDR3 extends over 14 amino acids. CDR1 is SGHVS, CDR2 FQNEAQ, per germline. The V and J ends lost 4 bases and 4 bases, in that order; junction bases with no gene match: 4. The CDR3 loop reads CASSSDRGPYGYTF. As DNA, the CDR3 is TGTGCCAGCAGCTCGGACAGGGGTCCCTATGGCTACACCTTC.

This chain uses TRBV19 with TRBJ2-7; TRBD1 might be the D (5 bases). CDR1 LNHDA and CDR2 SQIVND come from the germline V gene (reference sequence). This CDR3 spans 14 amino acids. Trimming pared 1 base from V and 1 base from J, leaving 8 bases between. DNA of the CDR3: TGTGCCAGTAGTATAGGGGGCCAGTCCTACGAGCAGTACTTC. Amino acids: CASSIGGQSYEQYF.

This chain joins TRBV7-6 and TRBJ1-6, with D possibly matching TRBD1 (5 bases). From germline, CDR1 is SGHVS and CDR2 FNYEAQ. The CDR3 is 15 amino acids. V lost 2 bases to trimming and J lost 8 bases, with 13 bases between them. This CDR3 is CASSLNLQGDSPLHF. DNA of the CDR3: TGTGCCAGCAGCTTAAATTTGCAGGGCGATTCACCCCTCCACTTT.

On this clone: At one end, the junction sequence differs from germline, possibly due to a read error. The chain has TRBV18 and TRBJ2-3; 10 positions match TRBD1. Germline loops: CDR1 KGHSH, CDR2 LQKENI. This CDR3 spans 16 amino acids. The CDR3 DNA sequence: TGTGCCAGCTCCCCACTACCGGGACAGGGGACAGATACGCAGTATTTT. It specifies CASSPLPGQGTDTQYF.

V is TRBV11-2 and J is TRBJ2-4; 13 positions agree with TRBD2. Looked up from germline, CDR1 is SGHAT and CDR2 is FQNNGV. The CDR3 consists of 19 residues. The V and J ends lost 1 base and 0 bases, in that order; junction bases with no gene match: 6. CDR3 in amino acids: CASSLVGLAGVVAKNIQYF. DNA of the CDR3: TGTGCCAGCAGCTTAGTAGGACTAGCGGGGGTCGTAGCCAAAAACATTCAGTACTTC.

The V call is TRBV5-1, the J call TRBJ2-7, with 12 bases identical to TRBD2. The V and J ends lost 2 bases and 2 bases, in that order; junction bases with no gene match: 2. The CDR3 consists of 15 residues. Germline CDR1 and CDR2: SGHRS and YFSETQ. The CDR3 nucleotides are TGCGCCAGCAGCTTTGGGACTAGCGGGCCCTACGAGCAGTACTTC. It codes for CASSFGTSGPYEQYF. Filled out from reference TRBV5-1 and TRBJ2-7, the complete variable domain reads KAGVTQTPRYLIKTRGQQVTLSCSPISGHRSVSWYQQTPGQGLQFLFEYFSETQRNKGNFPGRFSGRQFSNSRSEMNVSTLELGDSALYLCASSFGTSGPYEQYFGPGTRLTVT.

V gene TRBV7-9 combines with J gene TRBJ2-5; D unresolved. The better agreement between TRBJ2-7 and the DNA end casts doubt on the J call. Germline loops: CDR1 SEHNR, CDR2 FQNEAQ (reference sequence). The CDR3 covers 12 residues. The CDR3 region is CASSLVDYEQYF. In nucleotides, the CDR3 is TGTGCCAGCAGCTTAGTAGACTACGAGCAGTACTTC.

The J gene is TRBJ1-4, the V gene TRBV4-1; D may be TRBD1 (5 bases). V was pared by 1 base and J by 1 base, with 7 bases between. The CDR3 spans 15 residues. In germline, CDR1 is MGHRA, CDR2 YSYEKL. This chain's CDR3 is CASSQVGVTNEKLFF. The CDR3 bases are TGCGCCAGCAGCCAAGTAGGGGTAACTAATGAAAAACTGTTTTTT.

Remarks on this clone: An end of the junction differs from the germline gene, which may be a read error. The genes are TRBV7-9 and TRBJ2-1, with 13 bases matching TRBD2. The CDR3 covers 18 residues. Germline V gene data show CDR1 as SEHNR and CDR2 as FQNEAQ (reference sequence). CDR3 loop: CSSSLASSGTSGTNEQFF. The CDR3 region has the DNA TGTTCCAGCAGCTTGGCATCCTCCGGGACTAGCGGGACCAATGAGCAGTTCTTC. Based on the CDR3 plus reference TRBV7-9 and TRBJ2-1, the full variable domain is DTGVSQNPRHKITKRGQNVTFRCDPISEHNRLYWYRQTLGQGPEFLTYFQNEAQLEKSRLLSDRFSAERPKGSFSTLEIQRTEQGDSAMYLCSSSLASSGTSGTNEQFFGPGTRLTVL.

This chain links TRBV6-5 with TRBJ1-2; D is possibly TRBD1 (5 bases). This CDR3 comprises 13 residues. Trimming shortened V by 0 bases and J by 9 bases, and 11 bases separated the two germline ends. Germline CDR1 is MNHEY and CDR2 is SVGAGI. The CDR3 loop reads CASSYSTAGSYTF. The CDR3 DNA is TGTGCCAGCAGTTACTCGACGGCAGGGAGCTACACCTTC.

This clone was counted a few times. V and J are TRBV27 and TRBJ1-1, with D possibly matching TRBD1 (6 bases). The CDR3 contains 15 residues. CDR1 MNHEY and CDR2 SMNVEV come from the germline V gene (reference sequence). V was trimmed by 7 bases and J by 7 bases, leaving 22 bases between them. CDR3 bases: TGTGCCAGCACCAAAACAGGGCCCAGAGTGCGTGAAGCTTTCTTT. This translates into CASTKTGPRVREAFF.

The chain has TRBV2 and TRBJ2-1; TRBD1 matches 7 bases. V was pared by 4 bases and J by 14 bases, with 5 bases of the junction left unmatched. CDR3 length equals 11 residues. The germline V gene encodes CDR1 SNHLY and CDR2 FYNNEI. The CDR3 nucleotides read TGTGCCAGCAGTGCGGGGACAGTCAAGTTCTTC. Translated: CASSAGTVKFF. The full variable domain, in which reference TRBV2 and TRBJ2-1 provide the parts outside the CDR3, is EPEVTQTPSHQVTQMGQEVILRCVPISNHLYFYWYRQILGQKVEFLVSFYNNEISEKSEIFDDQFSVERPDGSNFTLKIRSTKLEDSAMYFCASSAGTVKFFGPGTRLTVL.

This chain joins TRBV11-3 and TRBJ1-1, with D perhaps matching TRBD1 (5 bases). V lost 4 bases and J 1 base, leaving 7 bases between the germline ends. The CDR3 extends over 13 amino acids. CDR1 and CDR2 (germline): SGHNT, YENEEA. The CDR3 is CASSSTGNTEAFF. DNA of the CDR3: TGTGCCAGCAGCTCTACAGGGAACACTGAAGCTTTCTTT.

The gene calls are TRBV6-5 and TRBJ2-7; 8 nucleotides match TRBD2. From germline, CDR1 is MNHEY and CDR2 SVGAGI. The CDR3 covers 14 residues. After removal of 5 bases from V and 2 bases from J, the junction contained 5 bases not matched to a gene. The CDR3 nucleotides read TGTGCCAGCAGTCACACTAGCGGCCCCTACGAGCAGTACTTC. Translating gives CASSHTSGPYEQYF.

The J gene is TRBJ2-4, the V gene TRBV15, with a tentative D call TRBD1 (6 bases). This CDR3 spans 15 amino acids. Per the germline V gene, CDR1 is LNHNV and CDR2 is YYDKDF (reference sequence). Trimming shortened V by 6 bases and J by 1 base, and 13 bases separated the two germline ends. The CDR3 region is CATSLQGEAKNIQYF. DNA of the CDR3: TGTGCCACCAGTCTACAGGGAGAGGCCAAAAACATTCAGTACTTC.

The chain joins TRBV7-2 to TRBJ2-7; TRBD2 might be the D (5 bases). V was trimmed by 4 bases and J by 5 bases, leaving 12 bases between them. Germline V gene lookup returns CDR1 SGHTA and CDR2 FQGNSA. CDR3 size: 13 residues. The CDR3 sequence is CASSSRGRDEQYF. For the CDR3, the DNA is TGTGCCAGCAGCTCCCGGGGAAGGGACGAGCAGTACTTC.

The chain recombines TRBV9 with TRBJ2-5; 14 bases agree with TRBD2. V trimming: 3 bases; J trimming: 4 bases; junction bases outside the gene matches: 2. The CDR3 consists of 15 residues. CDR1 is SGDLS and CDR2 is YYNGEE in the germline V gene. CDR3 sequence: CASSATSGRGETQYF. Written as DNA, the CDR3 is TGTGCCAGCAGCGCGACTAGCGGGAGGGGAGAGACCCAGTACTTC.

The chain links TRBV15 to TRBJ2-1, with 11 bases matching TRBD2. CDR1 LNHNV and CDR2 YYDKDF come from the germline V gene (reference sequence). Trimming at V came to 3 bases and at J to 4 bases, leaving 8 bases not matched to a gene. The CDR3 contains 17 residues. The CDR3 protein is CATSSTGTSGNYNEQFF. CDR3 sequence (DNA): TGTGCCACCAGCAGTACCGGGACTAGCGGAAATTACAATGAGCAGTTCTTC.

This chain links TRBV29-1 with TRBJ2-3; D is uncertain. Per germline, CDR1 SQVTM and CDR2 ANQGSEA. The CDR3 has 14 amino acids. The V gene lost 6 bases and the J gene lost 4 bases, with 17 bases spanning the gap. The DNA of the CDR3 is TGCAGCGTGGTTGCACAGATCGCCCCAGATACGCAGTATTTT. Encoded protein: CSVVAQIAPDTQYF.

The rearrangement uses TRBV7-6 and TRBJ2-7, with D perhaps matching TRBD1 (6 bases). The CDR3 has 15 amino acids. V was shortened by 5 bases and J by 2 bases, with 16 bases between the two germline ends. Germline V gene lookup returns CDR1 SGHVS and CDR2 FNYEAQ. The CDR3 DNA is TGTGCCAGCAGCGGATACGGGACAAGTCCCTACGAGCAGTACTTC. This encodes CASSGYGTSPYEQYF.

The V gene is TRBV6-5, the J gene TRBJ2-7; D is perhaps TRBD1 (6 bases). Germline-derived CDR1 and CDR2 are MNHEY and SVGAGI. The CDR3 totals 13 residues. The V end lost 6 bases, the J end lost 3 bases, and 12 bases lay between the germline ends. CDR3 in DNA: TGTGCCAGCAGCCTAGACAGGTTCTACGAGCAGTACTTC. It codes for CASSLDRFYEQYF.

The chain has TRBV5-6 and TRBJ2-1; D remains unclear. Germline-derived CDR1 and CDR2 are SGHDT and YYEEEE. CDR3 length equals 14 residues. Trimming left V 2 bases short and J 0 bases short, with 6 bases between. Here the CDR3 reads CASSLGDSYNEQFF. DNA for the CDR3: TGTGCCAGCAGCTTAGGAGACTCCTACAATGAGCAGTTCTTC.

The CDR3 protein is CAWSQTRAGELFF. The DNA of the CDR3 is TGTGCCTGGAGTCAGACTAGGGCCGGGGAGCTGTTTTTT. The genes are TRBV30 and TRBJ2-2; the D gene is possibly TRBD2 (6 bases). CDR1 and CDR2 (germline): GTSNPN, SVGIG (reference sequence). With 2 bases removed from V and 6 bases from J, the gap between germline ends came to 10 bases. CDR3 length: 13 residues.

This chain connects TRBV10-1 to TRBJ2-7; TRBD2 matches at 7 bases. V shed 2 bases and J 9 bases; nucleotides not matched to a gene: 7. CDR3 length: 13 amino acids. CDR1 and CDR2 from the germline V gene are WNHNN and SYGVQD (reference sequence). The CDR3 DNA reads TGCGCCAGCAGTGAGGATGGGGGAGGGAGGCAGTACTTC. This encodes CASSEDGGGRQYF.

The rearrangement links TRBV6-6 to TRBJ1-5; 7 bases align to TRBD1. V shed 2 bases, J shed 5 bases, and the junction held 6 bases outside the gene matches. Germline CDR1 MNHNY, CDR2 SVGAGI (reference sequence). The CDR3 has 15 amino acids. CDR3 nucleotides: TGTGCCAGCAGTTACGAGCCGACAGGGTATCAGCCCCAGCATTTT. Translating gives CASSYEPTGYQPQHF.

CDR3 protein: CASSLQGALLNTEAFF. Written as DNA, the CDR3 is TGTGCCAGCAGCTTGCAGGGGGCGCTTCTAAATACTGAAGCTTTCTTT. The chain uses TRBV5-6 and TRBJ1-1; TRBD1 aligns across 8 bases. With V trimmed by 1 base and J by 5 bases, 10 bases remained unmatched. This CDR3 is built from 16 residues. Germline V gives CDR1 SGHDT, CDR2 YYEEEE.

This chain joins TRBV6-1 and TRBJ1-3; 8 bases agree with TRBD1. This CDR3 comprises 15 residues. Germline loops: CDR1 MNHNS, CDR2 SASEGT. Unmatched junction bases numbered 2, after V lost 4 bases and J lost 0 bases. CDR3 sequence: CASSGTGSSGNTIYF. The CDR3 DNA follows: TGTGCCAGCAGTGGGACAGGGAGCTCTGGAAACACCATATATTTT.